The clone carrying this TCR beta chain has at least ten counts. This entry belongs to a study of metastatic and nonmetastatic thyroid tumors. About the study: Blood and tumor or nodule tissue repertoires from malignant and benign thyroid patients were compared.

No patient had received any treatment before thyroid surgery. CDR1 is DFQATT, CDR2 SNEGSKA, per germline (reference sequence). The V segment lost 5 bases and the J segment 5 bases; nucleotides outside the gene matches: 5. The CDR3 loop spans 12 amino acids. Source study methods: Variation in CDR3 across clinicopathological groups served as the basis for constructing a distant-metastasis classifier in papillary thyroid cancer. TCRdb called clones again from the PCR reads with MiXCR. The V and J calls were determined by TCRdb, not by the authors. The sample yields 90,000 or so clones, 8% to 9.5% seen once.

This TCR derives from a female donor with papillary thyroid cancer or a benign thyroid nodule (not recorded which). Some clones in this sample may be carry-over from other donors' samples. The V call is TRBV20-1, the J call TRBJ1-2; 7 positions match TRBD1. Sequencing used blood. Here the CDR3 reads CSALDRSYGYTF. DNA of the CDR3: TGCAGTGCTCTGGACAGGAGTTATGGCTACACCTTC.